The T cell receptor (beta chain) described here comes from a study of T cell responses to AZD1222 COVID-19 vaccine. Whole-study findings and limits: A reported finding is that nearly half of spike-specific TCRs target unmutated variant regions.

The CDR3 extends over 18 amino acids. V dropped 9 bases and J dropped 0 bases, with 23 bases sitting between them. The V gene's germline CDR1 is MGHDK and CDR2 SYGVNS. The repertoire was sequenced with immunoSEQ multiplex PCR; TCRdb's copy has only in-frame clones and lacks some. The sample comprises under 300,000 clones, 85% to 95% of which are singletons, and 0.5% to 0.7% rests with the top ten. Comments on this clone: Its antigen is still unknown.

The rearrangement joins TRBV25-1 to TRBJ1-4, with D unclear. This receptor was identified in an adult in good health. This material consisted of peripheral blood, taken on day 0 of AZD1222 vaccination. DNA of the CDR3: TGTGCCAGTTCCCGGAAAGAAAAGGGAGTTGCAACTAATGAAAAACTGTTTTTT. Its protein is CASSRKEKGVATNEKLFF.